A single sample is the source of the 19 T cell receptor beta chains below, sequenced in a study of cytomegalovirus exposure and HLA in healthy donors. The PCR was carried out with 60 Vbeta primers and 13 Jbeta primers. TCRdb's table, derived via immunoSEQ multiplex PCR, lists solely in-frame clones and lacks some. Its listing shows roughly 200,000 clones. The sample taken for sequencing was PBMCs. These receptors all stem from a man aged 30-40 years in good health and CMV-seronegative.

The chain joins TRBV7-8 to TRBJ1-2; TRBD1 matches 9 bases. This CDR3 has 17 residues. Germline V lookup: CDR1 SGHVS, CDR2 FQNEAQ. Germline trimming cut 5 bases from V and 4 bases from J; bases unmatched to any gene: 14. CDR3 amino acids: CASSGGDRDPSSYGYTF. CDR3 DNA sequence: TGTGCCAGCAGCGGTGGGGACAGGGATCCTTCGAGCTATGGCTACACCTTC.

The chain couples TRBV11-2 to TRBJ1-5; tentative D call: TRBD1 (5 bases). V lost 2 bases, J lost 4 bases, and 12 bases lay in between. The germline gives CDR1 SGHAT, CDR2 FQNNGV. The CDR3 loop spans 15 amino acids. The CDR3 region has the DNA TGTGCCAGCAGCTTACGCGGGACGTCGAATCAGCCCCAGCATTTT. This gives the protein CASSLRGTSNQPQHF.

The genes are TRBV4-1 and TRBJ2-1; weak D call: TRBD2 (6 bases). The CDR3 loop spans 17 amino acids. V was trimmed by 0 bases and J by 10 bases, leaving 22 bases between them. Per germline, CDR1 MGHRA and CDR2 YSYEKL. CDR3 in DNA: TGCGCCAGCAGCCAAGATGGGGGACTCGGAATCAGTAACGAGCAGTTCTTC. Translation gives CASSQDGGLGISNEQFF.

The V and J genes are TRBV7-8 and TRBJ1-2; 9 nucleotides match TRBD1. The germline CDR1 and CDR2 sequences are SGHVS and FQNEAQ. With V trimmed by 5 bases and J by 4 bases, 8 bases remained unmatched. The CDR3 contains 15 residues. The CDR3 nucleotides are TGTGCCAGCAGCCAACTAAAGGGACAGGGCTATGGCTACACCTTC. It is translated as CASSQLKGQGYGYTF.

V usage is TRBV27 and J usage is TRBJ2-7; 7 bases fit TRBD2. Germline lookup yields CDR1 MNHEY and CDR2 SMNVEV (reference sequence). The CDR3 extends over 18 amino acids. After removal of 2 bases from V and 2 bases from J, the junction contained 15 bases not matched to a gene. The CDR3 coding sequence is TGTGCCAGCAGTTTAGGCCCCCCCGTAGGCGGGGGTGCCTACGAGCAGTACTTC. It specifies CASSLGPPVGGGAYEQYF.

The V call is TRBV4-3, the J call TRBJ2-2; the match to TRBD1 covers 7 bases. Germline CDR1 LGHNA, CDR2 YSLEER. The trim removed 0 bases at V and 1 base at J, leaving 11 bases unmatched. This CDR3 has 19 amino acids. The CDR3 spells CASSQEAAGWTGNTGELFF. The CDR3 DNA sequence: TGCGCCAGCAGCCAAGAAGCAGCTGGATGGACAGGGAACACCGGGGAGCTGTTTTTT.

This chain joins TRBV12-5 and TRBJ1-6; perhaps TRBD1 as D (6 bases). V lost 6 bases and J 3 bases, leaving 18 bases between the germline ends. Germline loops: CDR1 LGHNT, CDR2 FRNRAP. This CDR3 has 17 amino acids. Here the CDR3 DNA reads TGTGCTAGTGGGAGAGGAACAGGGACGTTCTATAATTCACCCCTCCACTTT. This encodes CASGRGTGTFYNSPLHF.

The chain is built from TRBV19 and TRBJ1-5; D ambiguous. Trimming stripped 3 bases from V and 0 bases from J, with 12 bases between. CDR1 LNHDA and CDR2 SQIVND come from the germline V gene (reference sequence). CDR3 length: 16 residues. CDR3 sequence (DNA): TGTGCCAGTAGTATCTTCCAGATTTATAGCAATCAGCCCCAGCATTTT. Amino acids: CASSIFQIYSNQPQHF.

The gene calls are TRBV18 and TRBJ1-4; weak D call: TRBD1 (5 bases). CDR3 length: 17 amino acids. Trimming pared 1 base from V and 6 bases from J, leaving 18 bases between. The germline gives CDR1 KGHSH, CDR2 LQKENI. CDR3: CASSPQSQGSRDEKLFF. CDR3 coding DNA: TGTGCCAGCTCACCACAAAGCCAGGGAAGCCGGGATGAAAAACTGTTTTTT.

As to this clone: Germline and junction disagree at one end, which may indicate a read error. The J gene is TRBJ2-1, the V gene TRBV5-6; maybe TRBD2 (6 bases). Germline CDR1 is SGHDT and CDR2 is YYEEEE. This CDR3 comprises 13 residues. DNA of the CDR3: TGTGCCAGCAGCTTGGCGGACTACAGTGAGCAGTTCTTC. It translates to CASSLADYSEQFF.

This chain uses TRBV10-3 with TRBJ2-3, with TRBD2 identical over 12 bases. The CDR3 contains 15 residues. J was trimmed by 1 base and V by 6 bases; bases with no gene match: 2. In germline, CDR1 is ENHRY, CDR2 SYGVKD. The CDR3 region is CAISPSGGGTDTQYF. The CDR3, as DNA: TGTGCCATCAGCCCTAGCGGGGGGGGCACAGATACGCAGTATTTT.

This chain uses TRBV5-4 with TRBJ2-4; tentative D call: TRBD1 (5 bases). The V gene's germline CDR1 is SGHNT and CDR2 YYREEE (reference sequence). Deletions cut 4 bases from V and 3 bases from J, with 11 bases between. The CDR3 runs to 14 residues. CDR3 region: CASSLRDGKNIQYF. Written as DNA, the CDR3 is TGTGCCAGCAGCCTCAGGGATGGCAAAAACATTCAGTACTTC. Combining the CDR3 with reference TRBV5-4 and TRBJ2-4 gives the whole variable domain ETGVTQSPTHLIKTRGQQVTLRCSSQSGHNTVSWYQQALGQGPQFIFQYYREEENGRGNFPPRFSGLQFPNYSSELNVNALELDDSALYLCASSLRDGKNIQYFGAGTRLSVL.

This chain uses TRBV6-4 with TRBJ2-1; TRBD2 matches 10 bases. Germline V gene sequence: CDR1 MRHNA, CDR2 SNTAGT. The CDR3 runs to 24 residues. V gave up 2 bases and J gave up 4 bases; unmatched junction bases: 29. CDR3 protein: CASSDPDTRRYSGRAGNLYNEQFF. DNA of the CDR3: TGTGCCAGCAGTGACCCCGACACTAGGAGGTACAGCGGGAGGGCCGGAAACCTATACAATGAGCAGTTCTTC.

V usage is TRBV4-1 and J usage is TRBJ2-2; TRBD1 agrees at 8 bases. There are 17 residues in the CDR3. J was trimmed by 5 bases and V by 3 bases; bases with no gene match: 11. The V gene's germline CDR1 is MGHRA and CDR2 YSYEKL. CDR3 residues: CASSQPRARGRTGELFF. The DNA of the CDR3 is TGCGCCAGCAGCCAGCCCCGCGCCAGGGGGCGTACCGGGGAGCTGTTTTTT.

V and J are TRBV28 and TRBJ2-3; a possible D gene is TRBD1 (6 bases). The CDR3 runs 16 residues. Germline V CDR1 and CDR2: MDHEN, SYDVKM. V lost 2 bases, J lost 5 bases, and 17 bases lay in between. The CDR3 nucleotides are TGTGCCAGCAGTTTACGGCAGGGGTCTTTAGGAGATACGCAGTATTTT. Translated: CASSLRQGSLGDTQYF.

This chain joins TRBV5-1 and TRBJ1-5; 11 positions match TRBD1. With V trimmed by 4 bases and J by 5 bases, 2 bases remained unmatched. The CDR3 spans 14 residues. CDR1 is SGHRS and CDR2 is YFSETQ in the germline V gene. DNA of the CDR3: TGCGCCAGCAGCAGGGGACAGGGGGATCAGCCCCAGCATTTT. It translates to CASSRGQGDQPQHF.

The chain couples TRBV28 to TRBJ2-3; possibly TRBD2 for D (5 bases). Germline CDR1 is MDHEN and CDR2 is SYDVKM. The CDR3 contains 16 residues. Between the trimmed V and J ends, which lost 5 bases and 0 bases, there was a span of 15 bases. Written as DNA, the CDR3 is TGTGCCAGCAGTCCCCTTGACTACTACAGCACAGATACGCAGTATTTT. Translation: CASSPLDYYSTDTQYF.

The chain joins TRBV19 to TRBJ2-3, with 10 bases fitting TRBD2. With 2 bases clipped from V and 4 bases from J, the junction kept 18 bases outside the gene matches. The CDR3 runs to 20 residues. Looked up from germline, CDR1 is LNHDA and CDR2 is SQIVND (reference sequence). CDR3 nucleotides: TGTGCCAGTAGTATAAGAGGAAGCGGGAGGGCCATAAAAAACGCAGATACGCAGTATTTT. Translation: CASSIRGSGRAIKNADTQYF.

The rearrangement joins TRBV25-1 to TRBJ1-4; no definite D call. The CDR3 covers 11 residues. V was trimmed by 5 bases and J by 5 bases, leaving 3 bases between them. Germline CDR1 MGHDK, CDR2 SYGVNS. The chain's CDR3 is CASSQNEKLFF. In DNA, the CDR3 is TGTGCCAGCAGTCAAAATGAAAAACTGTTTTTT.